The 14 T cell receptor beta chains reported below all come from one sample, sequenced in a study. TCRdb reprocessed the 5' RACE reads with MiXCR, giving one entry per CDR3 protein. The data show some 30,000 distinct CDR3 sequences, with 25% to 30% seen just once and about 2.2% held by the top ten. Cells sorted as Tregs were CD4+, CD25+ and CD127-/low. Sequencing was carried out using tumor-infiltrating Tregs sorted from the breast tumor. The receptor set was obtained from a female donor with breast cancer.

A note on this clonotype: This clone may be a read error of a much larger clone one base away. CDR3 protein: CASSVDRQDNQPQHF. The CDR3 region has the DNA TGTGCCAGCAGCGTAGATAGACAGGACAATCAGCCCCAGCATTTT. The chain combines TRBV9 with TRBJ1-5; maybe TRBD1 (6 bases). The CDR3 is 15 residues long. Trimming shortened V by 0 bases and J by 3 bases, and 10 bases separated the two germline ends. Per the germline V gene, CDR1 is SGDLS and CDR2 is YYNGEE. Complete variable domain (other parts from reference TRBV9 and TRBJ1-5): DSGVTQTPKHLITATGQRVTLRCSPRSGDLSVYWYQQSLDQGLQFLIQYYNGEERAKGNILERFSAQQFPDLHSELNLSSLELGDSALYFCASSVDRQDNQPQHFGDGTRLSIL.

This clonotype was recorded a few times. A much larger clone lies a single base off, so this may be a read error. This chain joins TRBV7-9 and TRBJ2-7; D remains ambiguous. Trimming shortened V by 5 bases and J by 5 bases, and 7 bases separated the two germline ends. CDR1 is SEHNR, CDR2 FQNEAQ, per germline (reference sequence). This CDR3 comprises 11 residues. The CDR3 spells CASSPLHEQYF. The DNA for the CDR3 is TGTGCCAGCAGCCCACTCCACGAGCAGTACTTC.

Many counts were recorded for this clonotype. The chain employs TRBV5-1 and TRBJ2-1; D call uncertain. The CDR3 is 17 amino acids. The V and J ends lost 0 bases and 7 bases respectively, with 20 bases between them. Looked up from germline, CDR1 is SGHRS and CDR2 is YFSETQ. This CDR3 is CASSLAVWQRDFNEQFF. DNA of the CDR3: TGCGCCAGCAGCTTGGCAGTGTGGCAAAGAGACTTTAATGAGCAGTTCTTC.

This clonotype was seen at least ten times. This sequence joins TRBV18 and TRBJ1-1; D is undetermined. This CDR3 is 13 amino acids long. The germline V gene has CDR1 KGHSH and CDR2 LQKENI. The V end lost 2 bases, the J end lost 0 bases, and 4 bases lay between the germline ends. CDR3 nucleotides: TGTGCCAGCTCACCAAGTCTGAACACTGAAGCTTTCTTT. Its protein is CASSPSLNTEAFF.

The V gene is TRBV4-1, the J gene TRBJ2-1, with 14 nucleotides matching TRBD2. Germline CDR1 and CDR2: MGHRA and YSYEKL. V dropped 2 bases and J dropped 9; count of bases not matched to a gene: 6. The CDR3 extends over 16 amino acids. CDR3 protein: CASSQLGLAGDSEQFF. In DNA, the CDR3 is TGCGCCAGCAGCCAATTGGGACTAGCGGGAGATAGTGAGCAGTTCTTC.

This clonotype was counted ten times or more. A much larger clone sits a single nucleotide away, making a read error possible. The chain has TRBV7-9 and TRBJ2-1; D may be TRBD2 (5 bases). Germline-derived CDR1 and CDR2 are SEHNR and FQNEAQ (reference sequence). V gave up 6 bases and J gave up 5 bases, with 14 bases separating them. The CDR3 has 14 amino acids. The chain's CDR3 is CASSPRLANNEQFF. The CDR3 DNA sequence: TGTGCCAGCAGTCCCCGATTAGCGAACAATGAGCAGTTCTTC.

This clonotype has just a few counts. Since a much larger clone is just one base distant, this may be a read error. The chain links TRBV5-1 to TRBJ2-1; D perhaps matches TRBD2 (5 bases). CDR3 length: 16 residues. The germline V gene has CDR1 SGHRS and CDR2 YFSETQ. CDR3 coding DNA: TGCGCCAGCAGCTTGGCAGCGGCAAGCTCCTACAATGAGCAGCTCTTC. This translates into CASSLAAASSYNEQLF.

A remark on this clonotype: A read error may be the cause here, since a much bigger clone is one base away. The chain's CDR3 is CASSYTAGVNEQFF. CDR3 nucleotides: TGTGCCAGCAGTTACACGGCCGGCGTAAATGAGCAGTTCTTC. The chain has TRBV6-5 and TRBJ2-1; D not certain. With 2 bases removed from V and 7 bases from J, the gap between germline ends came to 12 bases. CDR3 length: 14 residues. Per germline, CDR1 MNHEY and CDR2 SVGAGI.

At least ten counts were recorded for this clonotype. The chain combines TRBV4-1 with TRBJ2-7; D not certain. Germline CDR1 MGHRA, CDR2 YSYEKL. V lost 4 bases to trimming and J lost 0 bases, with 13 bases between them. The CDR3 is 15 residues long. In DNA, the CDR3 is TGCGCCAGCAGCCCGACGGAAGGGTCCTCCTACGAGCAGTACTTC. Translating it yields CASSPTEGSSYEQYF.

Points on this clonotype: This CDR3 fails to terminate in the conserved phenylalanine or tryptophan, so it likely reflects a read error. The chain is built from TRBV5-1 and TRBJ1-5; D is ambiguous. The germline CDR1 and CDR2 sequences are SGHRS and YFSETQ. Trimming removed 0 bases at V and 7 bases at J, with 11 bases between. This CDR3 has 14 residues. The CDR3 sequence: CASSLDSNNQPQHL. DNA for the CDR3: TGCGCCAGCAGCTTGGACAGCAACAACCAGCCCCAGCATCTT.

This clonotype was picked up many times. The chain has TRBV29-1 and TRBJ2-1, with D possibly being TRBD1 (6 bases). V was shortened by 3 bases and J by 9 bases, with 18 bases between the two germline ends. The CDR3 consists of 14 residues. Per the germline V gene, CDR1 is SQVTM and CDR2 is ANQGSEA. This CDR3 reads CSVDGAGDHTEQFF. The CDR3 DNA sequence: TGCAGCGTTGATGGGGCAGGGGACCACACTGAGCAGTTCTTC.

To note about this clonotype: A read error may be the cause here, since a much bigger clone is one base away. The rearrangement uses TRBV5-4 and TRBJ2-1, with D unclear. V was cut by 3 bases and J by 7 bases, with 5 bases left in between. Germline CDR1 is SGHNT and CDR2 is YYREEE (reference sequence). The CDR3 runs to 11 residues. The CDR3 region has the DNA TGTGCCAGCAGCTCAGAAAATGAGCAGTTCTTC. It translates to CASSSENEQFF.

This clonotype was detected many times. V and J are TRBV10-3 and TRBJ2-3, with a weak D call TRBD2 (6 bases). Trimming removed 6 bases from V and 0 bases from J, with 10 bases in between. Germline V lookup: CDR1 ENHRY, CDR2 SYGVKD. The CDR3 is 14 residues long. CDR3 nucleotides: TGTGCCATCAGAGGGCGGGGAAGCACAGATACGCAGTATTTT. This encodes CAIRGRGSTDTQYF.

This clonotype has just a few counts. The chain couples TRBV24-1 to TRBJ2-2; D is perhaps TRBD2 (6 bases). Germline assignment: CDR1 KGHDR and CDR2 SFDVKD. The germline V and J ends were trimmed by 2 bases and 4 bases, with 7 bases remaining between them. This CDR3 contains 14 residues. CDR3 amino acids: CATSDWRGTGELFF. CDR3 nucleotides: TGTGCCACCAGTGATTGGAGGGGCACCGGGGAGCTGTTTTTT.